This TCR beta chain was retrieved from a study of T cell changes during pregnancy in multiple sclerosis. Here immunoSEQ multiplex PCR was the method, and the copy in TCRdb shows in-frame clones only, minus some. This table has about 22,000 clones, roughly nine tenths appearing once. Trimming pared 5 bases from V and 6 bases from J, leaving 14 bases between. Germline V lookup: CDR1 SGHTA, CDR2 FQGNSA. This CDR3 comprises 14 residues. The TCR sequence derives from a female donor in good health, enrolled as a control in a pregnancy study. The sample in question was CD4+ T cells from peripheral blood mononuclear cells, obtained in the third trimester of pregnancy. The genes are TRBV7-2 and TRBJ2-1; no clear D gene. This CDR3 is CASSAVGQANEQFF. The CDR3 DNA is TGTGCCAGCAGCGCTGTCGGTCAGGCCAATGAGCAGTTCTTC.